These 18 T cell receptor beta chains were all obtained from the same sample, sequenced in a study of T cells after yellow fever vaccination. TCRdb reanalysed the 5' RACE reads using MiXCR and keeps one entry per CDR3 protein. This repertoire shows 250,000 to 400,000 distinct CDR3 sequences, roughly 4.3% found once; its top ten account for about 22%. The material was PBMCs, obtained 5 days after the yellow fever booster vaccination. The receptors here all came from a man between 18 and 29 years old who received the YFV17D yellow fever vaccine.

The gene calls are TRBV6-6 and TRBJ1-5; the D gene is possibly TRBD1 (5 bases). Trimming stripped 7 bases from V and 9 bases from J, with 28 bases between. This CDR3 is 17 amino acids long. Per germline, CDR1 MNHNY and CDR2 SVGAGI (reference sequence). The CDR3 protein is CASIDAVGEGALRPQHF. The DNA for the CDR3 is TGTGCCAGCATCGACGCCGTGGGGGAGGGAGCCTTACGGCCCCAGCATTTT.

This clonotype was picked up many times. This chain links TRBV7-2 with TRBJ2-5; D gene ambiguous. Germline CDR1 is SGHTA and CDR2 is FQGNSA. The ends were cut back, 5 bases at V and 10 bases at J, with 14 bases in the middle. This CDR3 region has 12 residues. CDR3 region: CASSPPRRSQYF. The CDR3 DNA reads as TGTGCCAGCAGCCCCCCTCGGCGGAGCCAGTACTTC.

CDR3 in amino acids: CASSAQQRDTQYF. Written as DNA, the CDR3 is TGTGCCAGCAGCGCTCAACAGAGGGATACGCAGTATTTT. The chain combines TRBV7-6 with TRBJ2-3; D is undetermined. Trimming stripped 5 bases from V and 6 bases from J, with 12 bases between. CDR3 length equals 13 residues. Germline CDR1 reads SGHVS; CDR2 reads FNYEAQ.

This clonotype was picked up many times. This chain links TRBV12-3 or TRBV12-4 with TRBJ1-2; D may be TRBD1 (6 bases). V shed 5 bases and J shed 4 bases, with 11 bases lying between them. The length of the CDR3 is 13 residues. In DNA form, the CDR3 reads TGTGCCAGCAGTCCGACAGGCGCCTATGGCTACACCTTC. Protein product: CASSPTGAYGYTF.

There are a few counts of this clonotype. The V call is TRBV15, the J call TRBJ2-5, with 9 bases lining up with TRBD1. CDR1 and CDR2 from the germline V gene are LNHNV and YYDKDF (reference sequence). The CDR3 sequence is 14 residues long. V shed 2 bases, J shed 5 bases, and the junction held 3 bases outside the gene matches. The CDR3 protein is CATSRNRGLETQYF. CDR3 DNA: TGTGCCACCAGCAGAAACAGGGGGCTGGAGACCCAGTACTTC.

V gene TRBV20-1 combines with J gene TRBJ2-7; 8 bases align to TRBD1. Germline V gene sequence: CDR1 DFQATT, CDR2 SNEGSKA (reference sequence). Trimming cost V 6 bases and J 3 bases; bases outside gene matches: 10. The CDR3 has 14 residues. The CDR3 DNA sequence: TGCAGTGCAACCGGGACAGGTGATTTCTACGAGCAGTACTTC. Protein: CSATGTGDFYEQYF.

This clonotype was recorded a few times. The J gene is TRBJ2-4, the V gene TRBV18, with TRBD1 identical over 9 bases. The CDR3 is 18 amino acids. Germline values: CDR1 KGHSH, CDR2 LQKENI. V was pared by 3 bases and J by 1 base, with 10 bases of the junction left unmatched. CDR3 nucleotide sequence: TGTGCCAGCTCACCCCGGACAGGGGAAACCATCGCCAAAAACATTCAGTACTTC. Amino acids: CASSPRTGETIAKNIQYF.

The rearrangement joins TRBV4-3 to TRBJ2-5, with 7 bases aligning to TRBD1. This CDR3 has 18 amino acids. Germline assignment: CDR1 LGHNA and CDR2 YSLEER. V was clipped by 2 bases and J by 0 bases; unmatched bases: 12. The CDR3 sequence is CASSQSAEGTAYQETQYF. CDR3 nucleotide sequence: TGCGCCAGCAGCCAAAGTGCCGAAGGGACAGCGTACCAAGAGACCCAGTACTTC.

As DNA, the CDR3 is TGTGCCAGCAGCCAAGTTGTGAGGGGTAACTATGGCTACACCTTC. It specifies CASSQVVRGNYGYTF. V is TRBV4-2 and J is TRBJ1-2; TRBD1 might be the D (5 bases). Looked up from germline, CDR1 is LGHNA and CDR2 is YNFKEQ. The V and J ends lost 1 base and 1 base respectively, with 10 bases between them. The CDR3 has 15 amino acids.

This clonotype has at least ten counts. V is TRBV7-9 and J is TRBJ2-3; D remains ambiguous. This CDR3 contains 12 residues. From germline, CDR1 is SEHNR and CDR2 FQNEAQ (reference sequence). The V gene lost 8 bases and the J gene lost 2 bases, with 8 bases spanning the gap. CDR3 DNA sequence: TGTGCCAGCCTGTGGGCCACAGATACGCAGTATTTT. It is translated as CASLWATDTQYF.

This clonotype turned up a few times. This chain joins TRBV7-3 and TRBJ1-6; unclear D gene. This CDR3 contains 13 residues. CDR1 is SGHTA and CDR2 is FQGTGA in the germline V gene. V was shortened by 5 bases and J by 10 bases, with 12 bases between the two germline ends. Here the CDR3 DNA reads TGTGCCAGCAGCAGCGAACAACAATCACCCCTCCACTTT. Encoded protein: CASSSEQQSPLHF.

Only a few counts were recorded for this clonotype. The genes are TRBV20-1 and TRBJ1-4, with 7 bases aligning to TRBD1. J gave up 5 bases and V 5 bases, and 5 bases lay outside the gene matches. Germline V lookup: CDR1 DFQATT, CDR2 SNEGSKA (reference sequence). The CDR3 runs 13 residues. CDR3 protein: CSALGQRNEKLFF. For the CDR3, the DNA is TGCAGTGCTTTGGGACAGCGAAATGAAAAACTGTTTTTT.

This clonotype appeared a few times. The chain joins TRBV30 to TRBJ2-7; TRBD2 matches at 8 bases. The CDR3 has 13 amino acids. Germline V gene data show CDR1 as GTSNPN and CDR2 as SVGIG (reference sequence). V trimming: 3 bases; J trimming: 7 bases; junction bases outside the gene matches: 8. The CDR3 DNA follows: TGTGCCTGGAGCCGGGGGGGATCCCGGGAGCAGTACTTC. Translated, it gives CAWSRGGSREQYF.

V gene TRBV29-1 combines with J gene TRBJ1-3, with TRBD1 matching 8 bases. The ends lost 7 bases at V and 2 bases at J; junction bases unmatched: 4. The CDR3 totals 13 residues. Germline V gene lookup returns CDR1 SQVTM and CDR2 ANQGSEA. The chain's CDR3 is CSGLQGAGNTIYF. CDR3 bases: TGCAGCGGTCTACAGGGGGCTGGAAACACCATATATTTT.

The chain couples TRBV6-6 to TRBJ2-5, with TRBD2 as a possible D gene (5 bases). The CDR3 consists of 14 residues. Germline V gene sequence: CDR1 MNHNY, CDR2 SVGAGI (reference sequence). The ends were cut back, 6 bases at V and 5 bases at J, with 16 bases in the middle. The CDR3: CASRKPGTRETQYF. The CDR3 coding sequence is TGTGCCAGCAGAAAACCGGGAACTCGTGAGACCCAGTACTTC.

The table lists this clonotype with a few counts. The chain is built from TRBV18 and TRBJ1-1; D gene unclear. V shed 6 bases and J shed 3 bases, with 14 bases lying between them. The CDR3 is 14 amino acids. CDR1 KGHSH and CDR2 LQKENI come from the germline V gene. In DNA, the CDR3 is TGTGCCAGCTCTCGAGGGAGAGTTGACACTGAAGCTTTCTTT. It is translated as CASSRGRVDTEAFF.

This clonotype was seen many times. V is TRBV7-2 and J is TRBJ2-3; 7 nucleotides agree with TRBD1. The CDR3 runs 13 residues. Losses at the gene ends were 7 bases for V and 6 bases for J; bases not matched to a gene: 7. Germline loops: CDR1 SGHTA, CDR2 FQGNSA. The CDR3 DNA sequence: TGTGCCAGCAACTTTAACAGGGGCGATACGCAGTATTTT. Translated: CASNFNRGDTQYF. Supplemented by reference TRBV7-2 and TRBJ2-3, the full variable domain reads GAGVSQSPSNKVTEKGKDVELRCDPISGHTALYWYRQSLGQGLEFLIYFQGNSAPDKSGLPSDRFSAERTGGSVSTLTIQRTQQEDSAVYLCASNFNRGDTQYFGPGTRLTVL.

This clonotype has a handful of counts. This chain connects TRBV7-9 to TRBJ2-5; 10 positions agree with TRBD2. The germline gives CDR1 SEHNR, CDR2 FQNEAQ (reference sequence). This CDR3 spans 17 amino acids. The ends lost 5 bases at V and 0 bases at J; junction bases unmatched: 9. CDR3 in DNA: TGTGCCAGCAGCGGATTTCGGACTAGCGGCTACCAAGAGACCCAGTACTTC. This encodes CASSGFRTSGYQETQYF.